This T cell receptor (beta chain) was identified during a study of blood T cell repertoires in COVID-19. Whole-study context: The analysed material was cDNA or gDNA that came from T cells, B-cell-depleted T cells, or PBMCs.

In the authors' methods: Researchers report that nucleated cell counts were estimated from reference gene primer amplification. The protocol was immunoSEQ multiplex PCR, while the TCRdb copy is restricted to in-frame clones and leaves out a portion. V and J calls plus clone size are reproduced from that table; the DNA served to infer D and trimming. The sample contains about 270,000 clones, 86% of which appear only once. V was clipped by 0 bases and J by 2 bases; unmatched bases: 4. The CDR3 contains 15 residues. The V gene's germline CDR1 is MNHEY and CDR2 SVGAGI. The specimen was peripheral blood. V is TRBV6-5 and J is TRBJ2-7; TRBD1 matches at 7 bases. This clonotype was sampled from a woman aged 55-70 years who had recovered from COVID-19. The CDR3: CASSYSPTGPYEQYF. The CDR3 DNA follows: TGTGCCAGCAGTTACTCGCCGACAGGGCCCTACGAGCAGTACTTC.